This record covers a single TCR beta chain. The antigen is not known. Naive CD8 library inputs spanned 20,000 to 1,000,000 sorted cells and 10%, 30% or 50% RNA. Trimming shortened V by 6 bases and J by 0 bases, and 18 bases separated the two germline ends. CDR3 size: 16 residues. The germline gives CDR1 MDHEN, CDR2 SYDVKM. TCRdb reprocessed the PCR reads via MiXCR and lists one record per CDR3 protein. The repertoire consists of around 320,000 distinct CDR3 sequences, with about 23% occurring once and the leading ten covering around 0.74%. This entry comes from a study of molecular identifiers for immune sequencing clone quantification. Study-wide results and limits: Highly expanded clone sizes could be underestimated by identical TCR molecules that share a barcode. Detectable among over 900,000 naive cells, according to reports, was Jurkat TCR RNA spiked in from one cell. The study found clones above 20 RNA copies held over 99% of effector molecules and under 1% in naive cells.

The TCR originated in a human donor in good health. Some libraries in this study had Jurkat cell RNA spiked in. The V gene is TRBV28, the J gene TRBJ2-7, with D tentatively TRBD2 (5 bases). Sequences were obtained from naive CD8+ T cells from blood, with Jurkat cell RNA spiked in. Subset of the sample: FACS-sorted CD8+CD4-CCR7+CD45RA+ naive T cells. The CDR3 loop is CASSAISGTFSYEQYF. The DNA of the CDR3 is TGTGCCAGCAGCGCGATTTCGGGAACCTTCTCCTACGAGCAGTACTTC.